Shown below are 10 T cell receptor beta chains from a single sample sequenced in a study of cytomegalovirus exposure and HLA in healthy donors. PCR primers comprised 60 Vbeta and 13 Jbeta primers. Assay used: immunoSEQ multiplex PCR; TCRdb lists only in-frame clones, some missing. The sample records about 120,000 clones, 76% being singletons. Specimen: PBMCs. All receptors derive from a man aged 30 to 39 in good health and CMV-seropositive.

This CDR3 reads CASSPFRGPYNEQFF. CDR3 sequence (DNA): TGCGCCAGCAGCCCCTTCCGCGGGCCATACAATGAGCAGTTCTTC. The chain is built from TRBV4-1 and TRBJ2-1; tentative D call: TRBD2 (5 bases). V lost 4 bases, J lost 4 bases, and 14 bases lay in between. The CDR3 loop spans 15 amino acids. Germline V gene sequence: CDR1 MGHRA, CDR2 YSYEKL.

This rearrangement joins TRBV7-2 to TRBJ1-6, with 7 bases aligning to TRBD1. The germline CDR1 and CDR2 sequences are SGHTA and FQGNSA. The J segment lost 3 bases and the V segment lost 4 bases, leaving 3 bases of the junction unmatched. The CDR3 runs to 15 residues. The CDR3 DNA reads TGTGCCAGCAGCTGGGACAGACTCTATAATTCACCCCTCCACTTT. It yields the protein CASSWDRLYNSPLHF.

The V call is TRBV7-3, the J call TRBJ2-2; maybe TRBD1 (5 bases). CDR1 SGHTA and CDR2 FQGTGA come from the germline V gene. The germline V and J ends were trimmed by 2 bases and 1 base, with 5 bases remaining between them. The CDR3 has 14 residues. The chain's CDR3 is CASSLDRNTGELFF. The CDR3 region has the DNA TGTGCCAGCAGCTTAGACAGGAACACCGGGGAGCTGTTTTTT.

A note on this clone: An end of the junction differs from the germline gene, which may be a read error. V is TRBV28 and J is TRBJ2-7, with TRBD1 identical over 8 bases. CDR3 length: 14 amino acids. Germline V CDR1 and CDR2: MDHEN, SYDVKM. The CDR3 loop reads CATQLGTGIYQQYF. The CDR3 coding sequence is TGTGCCACCCAGCTAGGGACAGGTATCTACCAGCAGTACTTC. Combining the CDR3 with reference TRBV28 and TRBJ2-7 gives the whole variable domain DVKVTQSSRYLVKRTGEKVFLECVQDMDHENMFWYRQDPGLGLRLIYFSYDVKMKEKGDIPEGYSVSREKKERFSLILESASTNQTSMYLCATQLGTGIYQQYFGPGTRLTVT.

V gene TRBV27 combines with J gene TRBJ2-1; tentative D call: TRBD1 (5 bases). Germline V lookup: CDR1 MNHEY, CDR2 SMNVEV (reference sequence). V lost 1 base and J 0 bases, leaving 7 bases between the germline ends. This CDR3 contains 15 residues. The CDR3 here is CASSLWGSSYNEQFF. The DNA for the CDR3 is TGTGCCAGCAGTTTATGGGGCAGCTCCTACAATGAGCAGTTCTTC.

The chain recombines TRBV18 with TRBJ1-3; D ambiguous. The germline CDR1 and CDR2 sequences are KGHSH and LQKENI. This CDR3 spans 16 amino acids. Trimming stripped 1 base from V and 0 bases from J, with 10 bases between. The CDR3 is CASSPLPEFSGNTIYF. The DNA of the CDR3 is TGTGCCAGCTCACCACTCCCAGAATTCTCTGGAAACACCATATATTTT.

The chain couples TRBV10-1 to TRBJ2-2; 7 nucleotides agree with TRBD2. J gave up 2 bases and V 2 bases, and 8 bases lay outside the gene matches. CDR1 WNHNN and CDR2 SYGVQD come from the germline V gene (reference sequence). The CDR3 extends over 17 amino acids. This CDR3 reads CASSELAWEGNTGELFF. The CDR3 nucleotides are TGCGCCAGCAGTGAGCTCGCGTGGGAGGGAAACACCGGGGAGCTGTTTTTT.

The chain is built from TRBV29-1 and TRBJ2-3; possibly TRBD2 for D (5 bases). V shed 7 bases and J shed 2 bases, with 13 bases lying between them. Germline CDR1 SQVTM, CDR2 ANQGSEA. The length of the CDR3 is 13 residues. CDR3 DNA: TGCAGCGCCCCTGCCGGGATCACAGATACGCAGTATTTT. Its translation: CSAPAGITDTQYF.

The J gene is TRBJ2-1, the V gene TRBV6-1; tentatively, D is TRBD1 (5 bases). The CDR3 is 14 residues long. The germline V gene has CDR1 MNHNS and CDR2 SASEGT. Trimming shortened V by 4 bases and J by 5 bases, and 12 bases separated the two germline ends. CDR3 amino acids: CASSVDIANNEQFF. The CDR3 bases are TGTGCCAGCAGTGTGGACATTGCAAACAATGAGCAGTTCTTC.

This clone was picked up one time. The chain uses TRBV5-1 and TRBJ1-5, with 7 bases aligning to TRBD1. The CDR3 extends over 15 amino acids. The junction had 4 bases not matched to a gene; V was cut back by 4 bases and J by 0 bases. Germline values: CDR1 SGHRS, CDR2 YFSETQ. The CDR3 coding sequence is TGCGCCAGCAGCCAGACAGGGAATAGCAATCAGCCCCAGCATTTT. This codes for CASSQTGNSNQPQHF.